These 26 T cell receptor beta chains were sequenced from one sample in a study of patients and donors after allogeneic stem cell transplantation. MiXCR, run by TCRdb on the RT-PCR reads, gives a single entry per CDR3 protein. The repertoire holds approximately 12,000 distinct CDR3 sequences, with approximately 26% as singletons. The sample comprised blood, either unsorted or a sorted T cell fraction (not recorded which). The receptors were gathered from a human donor who was either an allogeneic HSCT recipient or a stem cell or donor lymphocyte infusion donor (not recorded which). It is not recorded whose cells these are; they may come from a transplant donor.

CDR3 nucleotide sequence: TGTGCCAGCAGCAGCGTAAGGGAGGAGACCCAGTACTTC. Translation gives CASSSVREETQYF. This rearrangement joins TRBV12-3 or TRBV12-4 to TRBJ2-5, with D tentatively TRBD2 (5 bases). CDR3 length: 13 residues. V lost 6 bases and J lost 5, with 13 bases in between.

The CDR3 region has the DNA TGCAGTGCTAGTCGGGGCCAGCAGTTTAATCAGCCCCAGCATTTT. This sequence encodes CSASRGQQFNQPQHF. This sequence joins TRBV20-1 and TRBJ1-5; TRBD1 might be the D (5 bases). The CDR3 length is 15 residues. V dropped 3 bases and J dropped 4 bases, with 16 bases sitting between them. Germline CDR1 DFQATT, CDR2 SNEGSKA (reference sequence).

This clonotype appeared a few times. The gene calls are TRBV7-3 and TRBJ2-3, with 7 bases identical to TRBD2. The junction had 6 bases not matched to a gene; V was cut back by 1 base and J by 5 bases. The CDR3 length is 15 residues. Germline V gene sequence: CDR1 SGHTA, CDR2 FQGTGA. CDR3 amino acids: CASSLNLAEGDTQYF. CDR3 nucleotides: TGTGCCAGCAGCTTAAACCTAGCGGAGGGAGATACGCAGTATTTT.

The sample holds a few counts of this clonotype. The chain couples TRBV20-1 to TRBJ2-4; 7 bases align to TRBD1. The trim removed 5 bases at V and 6 bases at J, leaving 7 bases unmatched. The CDR3 contains 13 residues. Germline lookup yields CDR1 DFQATT and CDR2 SNEGSKA (reference sequence). The CDR3 bases are TGCAGTGCTCTTCGACAGGGCCTAAACATTCAGTACTTC. It is translated as CSALRQGLNIQYF.

The chain uses TRBV10-3 and TRBJ2-1; 11 bases map to TRBD2. This CDR3 is 16 amino acids long. CDR1 and CDR2 (germline): ENHRY, SYGVKD. V lost 2 bases, J lost 4 bases, and 4 bases stayed unmatched. In DNA form, the CDR3 reads TGTGCCATCAGTGAGCCGACTAGCGGGGCTTACAATGAGCAGTTCTTC. Protein sequence: CAISEPTSGAYNEQFF.

This clonotype came up a few times. V and J are TRBV29-1 and TRBJ1-3; D is undetermined. The V and J ends lost 6 bases and 2 bases respectively, with 5 bases between them. The CDR3 sequence is 11 residues long. CDR1 and CDR2 (germline): SQVTM, ANQGSEA. CDR3 loop: CSVAPGNTIYF. DNA of the CDR3: TGCAGCGTCGCGCCTGGAAACACCATATATTTT.

The chain joins TRBV6-1 to TRBJ1-3; no reliable D call. Germline V gives CDR1 MNHNS, CDR2 SASEGT. The CDR3 spans 15 residues. V was pared by 3 bases and J by 0 bases, with 9 bases between. CDR3: CASSDVRGSGNTIYF. The CDR3 nucleotides read TGTGCCAGCAGTGATGTACGGGGCTCTGGAAACACCATATATTTT.

This clonotype was counted between two and nine times. The chain couples TRBV12-3 or TRBV12-4 to TRBJ2-7; 7 bases are a match to TRBD1. J lost 3 bases, V lost 3 bases, and 2 bases had no gene match. This CDR3 contains 13 residues. In DNA form, the CDR3 reads TGTGCCAGCAGTTTGGGGGACAGCTACGAGCAGTACTTC. Its protein is CASSLGDSYEQYF.

The chain couples TRBV29-1 to TRBJ2-1; 7 positions agree with TRBD1. The CDR3 consists of 13 residues. Germline CDR1 and CDR2: SQVTM and ANQGSEA. V trimming: 0 bases; J trimming: 5 bases; junction bases outside the gene matches: 1. This CDR3 reads CSVEEGGHNEQFF. CDR3 nucleotides: TGCAGCGTTGAAGAAGGGGGCCACAATGAGCAGTTCTTC.

This clonotype showed up just a few times. The CDR3 spells CASSYLKGSGGYGYTF. The CDR3 nucleotides are TGTGCCAGCAGTTACCTAAAGGGGTCCGGAGGCTATGGCTACACCTTC. V usage is TRBV6-5 and J usage is TRBJ1-2; maybe TRBD1 (5 bases). The germline V and J ends were trimmed by 2 bases and 4 bases, with 17 bases remaining between them. The germline V gene has CDR1 MNHEY and CDR2 SVGAGI. The CDR3 totals 16 residues.

In this sample, this clonotype turned up a few times. J is TRBJ1-4 and V is TRBV4-2, with TRBD1 matching 8 bases. The CDR3 runs 17 residues. Germline CDR1 reads LGHNA; CDR2 reads YNFKEQ. Trimming at V came to 0 bases and at J to 8 bases, leaving 11 bases not matched to a gene. CDR3 bases: TGTGCCAGCAGCCAAGAAAAGGCAGGGGGCGGTCTAGAAAAACTGTTTTTT. Translated: CASSQEKAGGGLEKLFF.

In this sample, this clonotype turned up many times. CDR3 protein: CSARAPTTVGYGYTF. Written as DNA, the CDR3 is TGCAGTGCTAGAGCCCCGACCACAGTCGGCTATGGCTACACCTTC. The rearrangement joins TRBV20-1 to TRBJ1-2; D is unresolved. Trimming took off 1 base at V and 4 bases at J, with 16 bases between the two ends. Germline values: CDR1 DFQATT, CDR2 SNEGSKA (reference sequence). The CDR3 has 15 residues.

This clonotype was counted a few times. V gene TRBV6-6 combines with J gene TRBJ1-2; the match to TRBD1 covers 9 bases. The CDR3 has 14 amino acids. Germline loops: CDR1 MNHNY, CDR2 SVGAGI (reference sequence). Trimming took 6 bases from V and 7 from J; bases not matched to a gene: 9. As DNA, the CDR3 is TGTGCCAGCAGCCACGGGACAGGGAGTTCTGGCTACACCTTC. It codes for CASSHGTGSSGYTF.

The chain combines TRBV7-8 with TRBJ1-2, with 10 bases matching TRBD1. Germline CDR1 and CDR2: SGHVS and FQNEAQ. With 0 bases clipped from V and 4 bases from J, the junction kept 2 bases outside the gene matches. CDR3 length equals 15 residues. This CDR3 is CASSLAGQGGYGYTF. In DNA form, the CDR3 reads TGTGCCAGCAGCTTAGCTGGACAGGGGGGCTATGGCTACACCTTC.

The rearrangement uses TRBV24-1 and TRBJ2-1, with TRBD2 matching over 8 bases. This CDR3 has 13 amino acids. Germline values: CDR1 KGHDR, CDR2 SFDVKD. V lost 4 bases, J lost 10 bases, and 5 bases stayed unmatched. This CDR3 is CATSDPGRGEQFF. The CDR3 DNA follows: TGTGCCACCAGTGACCCCGGGAGGGGAGAGCAGTTCTTC.

The rearrangement joins TRBV15 to TRBJ1-5; no firm D call. The V end was cut by 5 bases, the J end by 5 bases, with 19 bases between. Per germline, CDR1 LNHNV and CDR2 YYDKDF (reference sequence). The CDR3 runs 16 residues. This CDR3 is CATSAMGKSAYQPQHF. The DNA for the CDR3 is TGTGCCACCAGCGCGATGGGGAAGTCGGCATATCAGCCCCAGCATTTT.

The chain combines TRBV4-3 with TRBJ2-7, with 13 nucleotides matching TRBD2. Trimming removed 4 bases from V and 3 bases from J; junction bases left unmatched: 9. From germline, CDR1 is LGHNA and CDR2 YSLEER. The CDR3 length is 17 residues. CDR3: CASSPRLAGGPFYEQYF. Here the CDR3 DNA reads TGCGCCAGCAGCCCGAGACTAGCGGGAGGCCCATTCTACGAGCAGTACTTC.

This clonotype has ten or more counts. The chain is built from TRBV29-1 and TRBJ2-7; D possibly corresponds to TRBD1 (6 bases). Germline V gene sequence: CDR1 SQVTM, CDR2 ANQGSEA. The ends were cut back, 4 bases at V and 0 bases at J, with 13 bases in the middle. The CDR3 length is 14 residues. As DNA, the CDR3 is TGCAGCGTTGCTAATACAGGGTTCTCCTACGAGCAGTACTTC. This codes for CSVANTGFSYEQYF.

The V gene is TRBV2, the J gene TRBJ1-1; no clear D. The germline gives CDR1 SNHLY, CDR2 FYNNEI. The V end was cut by 3 bases, the J end by 0 bases, with 11 bases between. The CDR3 covers 15 residues. The CDR3 spells CASSDIRTMNTEAFF. DNA of the CDR3: TGTGCCAGCAGTGATATAAGAACAATGAACACTGAAGCTTTCTTT.

This clonotype turned up a few times. In nucleotides, the CDR3 is TGCAGTGCTACCCCCAGGGTCTACGGAAACACCATATATTTT. This sequence encodes CSATPRVYGNTIYF. V is TRBV20-1 and J is TRBJ1-3; the D gene is possibly TRBD1 (5 bases). CDR1 DFQATT and CDR2 SNEGSKA come from the germline V gene (reference sequence). The CDR3 spans 14 residues. V was clipped by 4 bases and J by 4 bases, with 14 bases between them.

This clonotype was detected only a few times. The genes are TRBV10-3 and TRBJ2-3; 12 bases map to TRBD2. The V gene end was trimmed by 10 bases and the J gene end by 5 bases; junction bases not matched to a gene: 4. This CDR3 has 13 amino acids. CDR1 is ENHRY and CDR2 is SYGVKD in the germline V gene. CDR3 residues: CATRLAGEDTQYF. The DNA for the CDR3 is TGTGCCACTAGACTAGCGGGAGAAGATACGCAGTATTTT.

The chain carries TRBV7-9 and TRBJ1-2; 7 bases agree with TRBD1. Germline loops: CDR1 SEHNR, CDR2 FQNEAQ (reference sequence). After removal of 0 bases from V and 7 bases from J, the junction contained 8 bases not matched to a gene. The length of the CDR3 is 15 residues. As DNA, the CDR3 is TGTGCCAGCAGCTTAGCGTTGAAGGGGGCAGCTGGCTACACCTTC. This codes for CASSLALKGAAGYTF.

J is TRBJ1-2 and V is TRBV6-1; D not certain. The CDR3 runs to 11 residues. Looked up from germline, CDR1 is MNHNS and CDR2 is SASEGT. V gave up 7 bases and J gave up 5 bases, with 8 bases separating them. The CDR3 DNA reads as TGTGCCAGCACCCCGGGGTATGGCTACACCTTC. This encodes CASTPGYGYTF.

The chain links TRBV12-5 to TRBJ1-2, with TRBD1 identical over 7 bases. V dropped 9 bases and J dropped 5; count of bases not matched to a gene: 15. The CDR3 is 15 residues long. Germline V gene sequence: CDR1 LGHNT, CDR2 FRNRAP. The CDR3 DNA reads TGTGCTAGAACCCCTACCGGGACAGACTTATATGGCTACACCTTC. It translates to CARTPTGTDLYGYTF. The variable domain in full, with the rest retrieved from reference TRBV12-5 and TRBJ1-2, is DARVTQTPRHKVTEMGQEVTMRCQPILGHNTVFWYRQTMMQGLELLAYFRNRAPLDDSGMPKDRFSAEMPDATLATLKIQPSEPRDSAVYFCARTPTGTDLYGYTFGSGTRLTVV.

A word on this clonotype: The junction and the germline gene differ at one end; a read error may be behind it. The V call is TRBV5-1, the J call TRBJ2-1; 13 nucleotides agree with TRBD2. This CDR3 is 17 amino acids long. In germline, CDR1 is SGHRS, CDR2 YFSETQ. The CDR3 coding sequence is TGCGCCAGCAGCTTTACTAGCGGGAGGGCCCCCTCAAATTCGCGGGTCTTC. Translated, it gives CASSFTSGRAPSNSRVF.

The sample holds a few counts of this clonotype. The chain joins TRBV2 to TRBJ1-1, with unresolved D. The germline V and J ends were trimmed by 4 bases and 8 bases, with 8 bases remaining between them. Germline CDR1 SNHLY, CDR2 FYNNEI. The CDR3 consists of 11 residues. The CDR3 loop reads CASSVDWEAFF. The CDR3 DNA is TGTGCCAGCAGTGTAGACTGGGAAGCTTTCTTT.